This TCR beta chain was documented in a study of PD-1 blockade in classical Hodgkin lymphoma. Broader study findings: Causes of the repertoire differences remain undefined, possibly disease activity or prior therapy.

The CDR3 extends over 15 amino acids. CDR1 SEHNR and CDR2 FQNEAQ come from the germline V gene (reference sequence). V was clipped by 5 bases and J by 4 bases, with 15 bases between them. Sequencing was performed with immunoSEQ multiplex PCR; in TCRdb, only in-frame clones are kept and a portion is missing. This sample has fewer than 45,000 clones; 55% to 80% occur once, and the top ten carry 2.5% to 3.5%. There are a few counts of this clone. The antigen is not known. Time point here: cycle 4 day 1 (C4D1), after more than five weeks of nivolumab. Every single patient, without exception, relapsed after autologous stem cell transplantation, and brentuximab vedotin exposure varied.

The source material was peripheral blood mononuclear cells (PBMCs), sampled before the fourth cycle of nivolumab. This TCR was recovered from a human donor with classical Hodgkin lymphoma. The J gene is TRBJ1-3, the V gene TRBV7-9; no firm D call. CDR3 region: CASSPQELGGNTIYF. For the CDR3, the DNA is TGTGCCAGCAGCCCTCAAGAGCTGGGGGGAAACACCATATATTTT.